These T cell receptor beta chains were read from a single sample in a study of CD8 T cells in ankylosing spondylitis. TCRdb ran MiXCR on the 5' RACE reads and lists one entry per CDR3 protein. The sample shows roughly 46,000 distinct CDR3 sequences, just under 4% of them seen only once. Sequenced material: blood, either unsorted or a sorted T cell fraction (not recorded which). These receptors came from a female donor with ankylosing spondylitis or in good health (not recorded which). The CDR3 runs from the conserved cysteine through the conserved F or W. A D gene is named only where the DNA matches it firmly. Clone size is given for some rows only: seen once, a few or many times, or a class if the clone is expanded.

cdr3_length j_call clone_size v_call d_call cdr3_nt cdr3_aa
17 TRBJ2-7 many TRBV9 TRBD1 TGTGCCAGCAGCGTAGCCCCCACAGGGGGCACTATCTACGAGCAGTACTTC CASSVAPTGGTIYEQYF
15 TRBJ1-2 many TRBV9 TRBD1 TGTGCCAGCAGCGGAGGGACAGCTAAAAACTATGGCTACACCTTC CASSGGTAKNYGYTF
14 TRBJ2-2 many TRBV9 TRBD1 TGTGCCAGCAGCACGACAGGGGGCACCGGGGAGCTGTTTTTT CASSTTGGTGELFF
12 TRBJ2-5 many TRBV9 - TGTGCCAGCAGCACAACCCAAGAGACCCAGTACTTC CASSTTQETQYF
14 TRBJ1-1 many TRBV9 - TGTGCCAGCAGCGTACTGGGCTCGGACACTGAAGCTTTCTTT CASSVLGSDTEAFF
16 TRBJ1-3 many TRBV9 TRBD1 TGTGCCAGCAGCTTCCAGGACAGGGCCACTGGAAACACCATATATTTT CASSFQDRATGNTIYF
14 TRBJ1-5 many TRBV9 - TGTGCCAGCAGCGTCAGGGGAGACAATCAGCCCCAGCATTTT CASSVRGDNQPQHF
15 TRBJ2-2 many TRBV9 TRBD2 TGTGCCAGCAGAATCGGGGGGGGGCCCACCGGGGAGCTGTTTTTT CASRIGGGPTGELFF
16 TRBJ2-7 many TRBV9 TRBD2 TGTGCCAGCAGCGTAGAACTAGCGGGGGGGGATAGCGAGCAGTACTTC CASSVELAGGDSEQYF
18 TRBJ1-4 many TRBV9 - TGTGCCAGCAGCGTAGGGATCCAGGGGATGCTATCTAATGAAAAACTGTTTTTT CASSVGIQGMLSNEKLFF
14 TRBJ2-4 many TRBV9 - TGTGCCAGCAGCGTAGACAGGGATGCAAACATTCAGTACTTC CASSVDRDANIQYF
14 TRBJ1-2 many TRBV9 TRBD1 TGTGCCAGCAGTGGCCCCGCAGGGGGATATGGCTACACCTTC CASSGPAGGYGYTF
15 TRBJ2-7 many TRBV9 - TGTGCCAGCAGCGTAGAAGACGAAGGCTCCTACGAGCAGTACTTC CASSVEDEGSYEQYF
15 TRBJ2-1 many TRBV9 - TGTGCCAGCAGCTTAGCAGCCAGCTCCTACAATGAGCAGTTCTTC CASSLAASSYNEQFF
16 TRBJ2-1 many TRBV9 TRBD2 TGTGCCAGCAGCGTATTGCCTAGCGGGAACTACAATGAGCAGTTCTTC CASSVLPSGNYNEQFF
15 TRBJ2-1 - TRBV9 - TGTGCCAGCAGCGTAAGGGGGTCAGACTACAATGAGCAGTTCTTC CASSVRGSDYNEQFF
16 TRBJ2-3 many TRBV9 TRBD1 TGTGCCAGCAGCGTAGAGGGGACAGCTAGCACAGATACGCAGTATTTT CASSVEGTASTDTQYF
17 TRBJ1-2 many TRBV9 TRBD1 TGTGCCAGCAGCGTAACGTGGGGGGGACAGGGGACCTATGGCTACACCTTC CASSVTWGGQGTYGYTF
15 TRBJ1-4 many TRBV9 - TGTGCCAGCAGCCAAGGGTCCAGAATAAATGAAAAACTGTTTTTT CASSQGSRINEKLFF
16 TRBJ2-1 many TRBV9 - TGTGCCAGCAGCGTAGGACTAGGGGTGTCGACCAATGAGCAGTTCTTC CASSVGLGVSTNEQFF
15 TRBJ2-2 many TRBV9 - TGTGCCAGCAGCGTAGGGGAGGGGGTTTCCGGGGAGCTGTTTTTT CASSVGEGVSGELFF
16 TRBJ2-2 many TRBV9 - TGTGCCAGCAGCGTAGGGGGCTCGTTCGTCACCGGGGAGCTGTTTTTT CASSVGGSFVTGELFF
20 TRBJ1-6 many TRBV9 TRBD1 TGTGCCAGCAGCGTCGGTCCCCCGGGACAGGGTCATAGTGGGGATTCACCCCTCCACTTT CASSVGPPGQGHSGDSPLHF
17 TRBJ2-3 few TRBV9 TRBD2 TGTGCCAGCAGCGTAGCTCCCCAGCGGGGGGTTCAAGATACGCAGTATTTT CASSVAPQRGVQDTQYF
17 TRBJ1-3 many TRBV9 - TGTGCCAGCAGCGTAGAGTTAGGACCAAGCTCTGGAAACACCATATATTTT CASSVELGPSSGNTIYF
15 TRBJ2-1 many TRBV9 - TGTGCCAGCAGCGGTGGGGGAAGTGGTTACAATGAGCAGTTCTTC CASSGGGSGYNEQFF